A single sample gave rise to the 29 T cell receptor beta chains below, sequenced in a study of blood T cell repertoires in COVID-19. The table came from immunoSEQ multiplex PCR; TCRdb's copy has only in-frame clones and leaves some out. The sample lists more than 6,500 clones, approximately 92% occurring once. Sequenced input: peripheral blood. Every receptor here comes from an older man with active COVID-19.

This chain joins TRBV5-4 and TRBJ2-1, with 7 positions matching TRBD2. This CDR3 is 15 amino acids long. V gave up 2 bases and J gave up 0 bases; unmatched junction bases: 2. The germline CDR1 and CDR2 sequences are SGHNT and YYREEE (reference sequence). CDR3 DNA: TGTGCCAGCAGCTTAAGCGGGATCTCCTACAATGAGCAGTTCTTC. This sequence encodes CASSLSGISYNEQFF.

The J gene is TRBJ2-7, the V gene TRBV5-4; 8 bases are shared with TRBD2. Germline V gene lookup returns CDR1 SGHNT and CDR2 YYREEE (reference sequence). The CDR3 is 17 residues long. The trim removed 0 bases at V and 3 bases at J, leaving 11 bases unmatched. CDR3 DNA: TGTGCCAGCAGCTTGGGCCCCTCCGGCGGGAGGATCTACGAGCAGTACTTC. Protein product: CASSLGPSGGRIYEQYF.

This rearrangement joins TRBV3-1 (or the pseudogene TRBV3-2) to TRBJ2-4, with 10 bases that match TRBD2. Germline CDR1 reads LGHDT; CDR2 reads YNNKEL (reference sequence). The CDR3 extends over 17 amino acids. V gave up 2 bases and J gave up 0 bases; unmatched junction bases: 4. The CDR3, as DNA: TGTGCCAGCAGCCAAAGGACTAGCGGATTAGCCAAAAACATTCAGTACTTC. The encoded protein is CASSQRTSGLAKNIQYF.

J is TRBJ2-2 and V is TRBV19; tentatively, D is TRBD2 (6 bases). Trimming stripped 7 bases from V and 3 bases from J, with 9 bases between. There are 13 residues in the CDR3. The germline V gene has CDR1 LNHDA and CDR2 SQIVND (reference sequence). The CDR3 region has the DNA TGTGCCAGTATGAGCGGGTACACCGGGGAGCTGTTTTTT. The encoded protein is CASMSGYTGELFF.

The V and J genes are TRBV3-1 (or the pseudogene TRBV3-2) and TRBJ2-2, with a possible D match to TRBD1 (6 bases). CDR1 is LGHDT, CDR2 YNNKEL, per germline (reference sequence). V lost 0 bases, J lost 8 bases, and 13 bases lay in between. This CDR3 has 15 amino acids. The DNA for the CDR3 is TGTGCCAGCAGCCAAGATCATCCAGGGGAAGGGGAGCTGTTTTTT. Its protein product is CASSQDHPGEGELFF.

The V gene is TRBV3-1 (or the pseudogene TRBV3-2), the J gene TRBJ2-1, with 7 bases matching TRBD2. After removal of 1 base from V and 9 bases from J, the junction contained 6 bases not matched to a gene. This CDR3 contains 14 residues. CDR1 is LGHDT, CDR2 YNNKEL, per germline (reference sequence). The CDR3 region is CASSQAAGVGEQFF. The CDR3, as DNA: TGTGCCAGCAGCCAAGCGGCGGGAGTCGGTGAGCAGTTCTTC.

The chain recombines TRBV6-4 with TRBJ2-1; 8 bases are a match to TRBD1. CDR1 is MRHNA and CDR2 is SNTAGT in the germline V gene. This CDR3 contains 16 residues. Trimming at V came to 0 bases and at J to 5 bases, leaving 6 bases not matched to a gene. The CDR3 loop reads CASSDSETGDHNEQFF. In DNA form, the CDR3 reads TGTGCCAGCAGTGACTCTGAGACAGGGGACCACAATGAGCAGTTCTTC.

The CDR3 bases are TGTGCCAGCAGCTTTGGAGATGTCTATGGCTACACCTTC. Protein sequence: CASSFGDVYGYTF. This sequence joins TRBV7-2 and TRBJ1-2, with D unresolved. Trimming took off 3 bases at V and 4 bases at J, with 9 bases between the two ends. Germline V gives CDR1 SGHTA, CDR2 FQGNSA. This CDR3 is 13 amino acids long.

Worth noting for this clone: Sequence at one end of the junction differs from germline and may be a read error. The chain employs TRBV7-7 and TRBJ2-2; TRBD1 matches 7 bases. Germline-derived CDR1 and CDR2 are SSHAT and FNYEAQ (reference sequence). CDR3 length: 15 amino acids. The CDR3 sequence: CASSPTGLSTGELFF. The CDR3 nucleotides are TGTGCTAGCAGCCCGACAGGGCTCAGCACCGGGGAGCTGTTTTTT.

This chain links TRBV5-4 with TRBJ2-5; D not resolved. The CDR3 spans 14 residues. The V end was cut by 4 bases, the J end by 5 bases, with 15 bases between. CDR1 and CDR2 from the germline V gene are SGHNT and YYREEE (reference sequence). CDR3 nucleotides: TGTGCCAGCAGCGATGAGGCAGTTGGGGAGACCCAGTACTTC. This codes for CASSDEAVGETQYF.

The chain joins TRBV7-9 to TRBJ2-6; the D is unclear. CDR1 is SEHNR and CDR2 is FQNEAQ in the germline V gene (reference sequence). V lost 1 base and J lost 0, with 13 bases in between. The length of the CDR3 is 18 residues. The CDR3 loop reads CASSLGFGVDSGANVLTF. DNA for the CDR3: TGTGCCAGCAGCTTAGGATTTGGAGTAGACTCTGGGGCCAACGTCCTGACTTTC.

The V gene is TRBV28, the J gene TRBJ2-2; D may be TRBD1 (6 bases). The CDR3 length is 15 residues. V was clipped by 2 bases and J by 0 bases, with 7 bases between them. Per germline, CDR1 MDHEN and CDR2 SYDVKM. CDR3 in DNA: TGTGCCAGCAGTTTAAGGGGGACGAACACCGGGGAGCTGTTTTTT. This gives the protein CASSLRGTNTGELFF.

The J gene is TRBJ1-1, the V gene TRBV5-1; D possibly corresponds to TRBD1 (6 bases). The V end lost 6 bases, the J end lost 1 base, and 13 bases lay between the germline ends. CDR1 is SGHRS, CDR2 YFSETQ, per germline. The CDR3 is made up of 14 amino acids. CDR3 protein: CASTPQGQNTEAFF. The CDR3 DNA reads TGCGCCAGCACCCCCCAGGGACAGAACACTGAAGCTTTCTTT. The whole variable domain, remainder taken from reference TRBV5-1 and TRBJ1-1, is KAGVTQTPRYLIKTRGQQVTLSCSPISGHRSVSWYQQTPGQGLQFLFEYFSETQRNKGNFPGRFSGRQFSNSRSEMNVSTLELGDSALYLCASTPQGQNTEAFFGQGTRLTVV.

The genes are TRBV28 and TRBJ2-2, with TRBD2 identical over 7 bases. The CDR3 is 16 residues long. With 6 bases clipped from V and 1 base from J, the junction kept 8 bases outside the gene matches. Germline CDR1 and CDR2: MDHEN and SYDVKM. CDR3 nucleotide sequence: TGTGCCAGCAGAGGTATGACTAGCCTGAACACCGGGGAGCTGTTTTTT. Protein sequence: CASRGMTSLNTGELFF.

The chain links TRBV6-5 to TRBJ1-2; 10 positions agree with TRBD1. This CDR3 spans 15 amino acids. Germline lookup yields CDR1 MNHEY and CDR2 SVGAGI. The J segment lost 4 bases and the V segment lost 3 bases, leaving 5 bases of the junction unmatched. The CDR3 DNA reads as TGTGCCAGCAGTTATAGACAGGGGGCCCTCTATGGCTACACCTTC. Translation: CASSYRQGALYGYTF.

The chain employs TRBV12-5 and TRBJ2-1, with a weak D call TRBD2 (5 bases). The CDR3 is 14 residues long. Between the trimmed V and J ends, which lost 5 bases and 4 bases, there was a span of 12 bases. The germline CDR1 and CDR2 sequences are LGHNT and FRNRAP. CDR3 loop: CASGPGLKYNEQFF. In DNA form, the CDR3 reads TGTGCTAGTGGTCCTGGACTGAAGTACAATGAGCAGTTCTTC. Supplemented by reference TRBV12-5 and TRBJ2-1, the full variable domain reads DARVTQTPRHKVTEMGQEVTMRCQPILGHNTVFWYRQTMMQGLELLAYFRNRAPLDDSGMPKDRFSAEMPDATLATLKIQPSEPRDSAVYFCASGPGLKYNEQFFGPGTRLTVL.

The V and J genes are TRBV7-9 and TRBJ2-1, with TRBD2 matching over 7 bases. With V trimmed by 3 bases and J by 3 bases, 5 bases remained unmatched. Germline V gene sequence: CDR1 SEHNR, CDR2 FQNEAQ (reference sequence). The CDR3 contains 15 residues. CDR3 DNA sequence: TGTGCCAGCAGCTTGGTTCTAGCGGACTACAATGAGCAGTTCTTC. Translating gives CASSLVLADYNEQFF.

CDR3 loop: CASCPGTATYEQYF. Written as DNA, the CDR3 is TGTGCCAGCTGTCCCGGGACAGCAACCTACGAGCAGTACTTC. This chain joins TRBV18 and TRBJ2-7; 7 bases map to TRBD1. CDR3 length: 14 amino acids. Germline assignment: CDR1 KGHSH and CDR2 LQKENI. J gave up 2 bases and V 7 bases, and 8 bases lay outside the gene matches.

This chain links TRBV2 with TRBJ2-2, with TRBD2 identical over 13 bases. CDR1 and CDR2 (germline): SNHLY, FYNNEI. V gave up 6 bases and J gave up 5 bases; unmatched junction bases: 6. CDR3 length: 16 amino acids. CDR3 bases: TGTGCCAGCAGCAGGACTAGCGGGAGCAGAACCGGGGAGCTGTTTTTT. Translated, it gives CASSRTSGSRTGELFF.

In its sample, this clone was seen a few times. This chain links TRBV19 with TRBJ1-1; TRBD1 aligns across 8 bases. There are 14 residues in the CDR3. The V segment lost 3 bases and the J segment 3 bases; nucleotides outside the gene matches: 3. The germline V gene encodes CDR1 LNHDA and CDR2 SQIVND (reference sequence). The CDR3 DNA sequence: TGTGCCAGTAGTATTTCGACAGGGGACACTGAAGCTTTCTTT. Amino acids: CASSISTGDTEAFF.

The CDR3 region has the DNA TGTGCCAGCAGTGAAGCGGTTCGGGGCTCCTACAATGAGCAGTTCTTC. Its translation: CASSEAVRGSYNEQFF. This rearrangement joins TRBV6-1 to TRBJ2-1, with a tentative D call TRBD2 (5 bases). This CDR3 comprises 16 residues. Between the trimmed V and J ends, which lost 0 bases and 0 bases, there was a span of 9 bases. Germline V lookup: CDR1 MNHNS, CDR2 SASEGT.

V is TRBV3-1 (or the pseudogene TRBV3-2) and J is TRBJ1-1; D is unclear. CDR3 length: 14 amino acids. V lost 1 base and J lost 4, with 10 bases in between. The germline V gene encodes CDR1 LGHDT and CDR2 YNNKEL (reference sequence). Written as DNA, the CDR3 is TGTGCCAGCAGCCAAGGGGCCGGGAGCACTGAAGCTTTCTTT. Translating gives CASSQGAGSTEAFF.

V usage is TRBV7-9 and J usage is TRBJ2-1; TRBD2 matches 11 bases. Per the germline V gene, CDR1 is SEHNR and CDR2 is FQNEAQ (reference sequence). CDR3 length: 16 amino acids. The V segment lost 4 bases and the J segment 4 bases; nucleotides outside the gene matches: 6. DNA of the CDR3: TGTGCCAGCAGCTCCCCCGGGACTAGCGGATACAATGAGCAGTTCTTC. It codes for CASSSPGTSGYNEQFF.

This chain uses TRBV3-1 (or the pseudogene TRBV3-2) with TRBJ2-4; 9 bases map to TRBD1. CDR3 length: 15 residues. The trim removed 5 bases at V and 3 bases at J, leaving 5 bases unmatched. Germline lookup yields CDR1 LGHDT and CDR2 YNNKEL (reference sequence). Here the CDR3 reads CASSERQGGKNIQYF. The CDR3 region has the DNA TGTGCCAGCAGCGAGCGACAGGGGGGCAAAAACATTCAGTACTTC.

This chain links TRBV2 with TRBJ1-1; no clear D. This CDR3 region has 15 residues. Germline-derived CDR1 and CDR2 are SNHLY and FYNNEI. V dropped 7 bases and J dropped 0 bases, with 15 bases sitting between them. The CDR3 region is CASNGGLVMNTEAFF. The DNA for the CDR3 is TGTGCCAGCAACGGAGGGTTGGTAATGAACACTGAAGCTTTCTTT.

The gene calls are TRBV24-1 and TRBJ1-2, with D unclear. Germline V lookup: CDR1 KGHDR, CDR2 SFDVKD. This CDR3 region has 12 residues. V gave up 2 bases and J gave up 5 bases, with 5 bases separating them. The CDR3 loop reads CATSDSRYGYTF. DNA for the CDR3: TGTGCCACCAGTGATTCCAGATATGGCTACACCTTC.

The CDR3 here is CASSLRAKGGNSPLHF. The CDR3 DNA reads as TGTGCCAGCAGTTTAAGAGCCAAGGGCGGGAATTCACCCCTCCACTTT. The chain employs TRBV28 and TRBJ1-6; no reliable D call. V was shortened by 2 bases and J by 7 bases, with 15 bases between the two germline ends. Looked up from germline, CDR1 is MDHEN and CDR2 is SYDVKM. This CDR3 contains 16 residues.

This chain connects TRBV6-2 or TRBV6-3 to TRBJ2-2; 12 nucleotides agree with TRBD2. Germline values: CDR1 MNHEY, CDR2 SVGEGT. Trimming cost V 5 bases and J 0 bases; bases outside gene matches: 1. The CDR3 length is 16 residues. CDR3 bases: TGTGCCAGCAGTCGACTAGCGGGGGCGAACACCGGGGAGCTGTTTTTT. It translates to CASSRLAGANTGELFF.

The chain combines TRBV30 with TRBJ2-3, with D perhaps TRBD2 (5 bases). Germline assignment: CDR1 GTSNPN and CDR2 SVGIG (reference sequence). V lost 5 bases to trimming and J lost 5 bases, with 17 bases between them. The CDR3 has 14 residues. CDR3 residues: CAWDLGPRGDTQYF. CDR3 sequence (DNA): TGTGCCTGGGATCTAGGCCCCCGGGGAGATACGCAGTATTTT.